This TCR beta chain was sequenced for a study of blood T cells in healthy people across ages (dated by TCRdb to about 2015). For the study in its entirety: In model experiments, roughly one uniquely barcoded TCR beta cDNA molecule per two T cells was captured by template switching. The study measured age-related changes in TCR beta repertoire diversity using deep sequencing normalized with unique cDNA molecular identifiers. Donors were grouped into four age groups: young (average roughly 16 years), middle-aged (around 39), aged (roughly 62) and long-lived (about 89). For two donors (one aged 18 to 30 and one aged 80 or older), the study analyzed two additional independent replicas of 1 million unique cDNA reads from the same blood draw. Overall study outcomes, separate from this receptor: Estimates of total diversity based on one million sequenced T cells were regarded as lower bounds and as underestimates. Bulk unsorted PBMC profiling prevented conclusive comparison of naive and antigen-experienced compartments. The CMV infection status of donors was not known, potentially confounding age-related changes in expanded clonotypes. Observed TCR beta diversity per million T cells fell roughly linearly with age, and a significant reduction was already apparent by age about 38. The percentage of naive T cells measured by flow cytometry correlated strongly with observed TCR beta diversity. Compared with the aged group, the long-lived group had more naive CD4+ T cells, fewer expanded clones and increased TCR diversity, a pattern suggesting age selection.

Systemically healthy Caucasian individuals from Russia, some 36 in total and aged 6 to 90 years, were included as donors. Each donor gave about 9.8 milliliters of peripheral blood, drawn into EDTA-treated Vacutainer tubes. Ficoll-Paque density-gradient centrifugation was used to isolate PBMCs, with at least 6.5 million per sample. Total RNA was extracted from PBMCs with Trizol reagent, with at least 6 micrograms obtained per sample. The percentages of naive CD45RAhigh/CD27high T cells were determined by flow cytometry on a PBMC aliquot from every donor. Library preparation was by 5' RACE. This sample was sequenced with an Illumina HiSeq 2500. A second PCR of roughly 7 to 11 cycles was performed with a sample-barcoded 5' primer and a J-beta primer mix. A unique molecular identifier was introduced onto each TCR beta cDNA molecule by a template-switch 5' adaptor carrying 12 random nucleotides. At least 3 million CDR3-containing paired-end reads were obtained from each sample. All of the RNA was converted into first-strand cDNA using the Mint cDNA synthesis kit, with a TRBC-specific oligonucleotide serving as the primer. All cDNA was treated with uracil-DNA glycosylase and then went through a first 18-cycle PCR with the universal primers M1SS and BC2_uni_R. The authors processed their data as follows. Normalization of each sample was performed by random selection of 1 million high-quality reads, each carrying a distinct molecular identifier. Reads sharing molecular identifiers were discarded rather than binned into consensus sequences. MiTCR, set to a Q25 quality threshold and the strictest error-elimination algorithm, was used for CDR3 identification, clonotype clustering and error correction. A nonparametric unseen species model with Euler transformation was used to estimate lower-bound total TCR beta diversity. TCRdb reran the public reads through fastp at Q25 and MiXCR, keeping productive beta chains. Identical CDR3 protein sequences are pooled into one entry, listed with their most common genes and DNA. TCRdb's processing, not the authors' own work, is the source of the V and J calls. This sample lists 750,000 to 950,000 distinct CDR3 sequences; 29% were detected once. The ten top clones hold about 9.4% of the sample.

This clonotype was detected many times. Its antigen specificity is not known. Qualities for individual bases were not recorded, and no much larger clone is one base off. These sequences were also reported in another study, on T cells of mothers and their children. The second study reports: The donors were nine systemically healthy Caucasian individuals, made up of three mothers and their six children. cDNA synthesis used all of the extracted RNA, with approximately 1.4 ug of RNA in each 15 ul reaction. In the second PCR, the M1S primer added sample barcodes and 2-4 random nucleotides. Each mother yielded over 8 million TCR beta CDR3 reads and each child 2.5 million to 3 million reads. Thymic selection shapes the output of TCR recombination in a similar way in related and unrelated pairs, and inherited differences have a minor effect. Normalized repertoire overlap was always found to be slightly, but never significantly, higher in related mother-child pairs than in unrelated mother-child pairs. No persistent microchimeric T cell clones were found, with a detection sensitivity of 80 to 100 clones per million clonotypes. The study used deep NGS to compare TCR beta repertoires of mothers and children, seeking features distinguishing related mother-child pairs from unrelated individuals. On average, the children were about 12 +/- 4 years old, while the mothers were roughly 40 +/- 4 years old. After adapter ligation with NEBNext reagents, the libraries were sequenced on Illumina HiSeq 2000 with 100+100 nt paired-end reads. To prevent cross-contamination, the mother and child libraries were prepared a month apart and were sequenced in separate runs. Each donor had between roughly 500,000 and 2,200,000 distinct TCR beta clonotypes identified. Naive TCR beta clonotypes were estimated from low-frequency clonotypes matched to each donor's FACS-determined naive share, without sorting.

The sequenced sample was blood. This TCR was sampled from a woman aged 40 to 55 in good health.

The DNA sequence is TGTGCCAGCAGGCGACGGGATGAGCAGTTCTTC. Its translation reads: CASRRRDEQFF. Recombination linked TRBV27 to TRBJ2-1; too little of a D gene remains to name it. CDR1 and CDR2 are read off the germline V gene (reference sequence) as MNHEY and SMNVEV. From the cysteine through the phenylalanine, the CDR3 covers 11 amino acids. Only the CDR3 DNA stays, 33 bases, in frame from base 1. Trimming costs V 6 bases and J 8 bases, and their ends lie 8 bases apart.